A single sample gave rise to the 8 T cell receptor beta chains below, sequenced in a study of cytomegalovirus exposure and HLA in healthy donors. This table comes from immunoSEQ multiplex PCR, and its TCRdb copy is limited to in-frame clones, with some not included. This repertoire shows over 100,000 clones, roughly 90% found once; its top ten account for roughly 2.2%. The sample taken for sequencing was PBMCs. The receptors were sampled from a woman between 18 and 29 years old in good health and CMV-seronegative.

The V and J genes are TRBV27 and TRBJ2-3, with TRBD1 identical over 7 bases. Looked up from germline, CDR1 is MNHEY and CDR2 is SMNVEV (reference sequence). The CDR3 is made up of 16 amino acids. J gave up 3 bases and V 3 bases, and 9 bases lay outside the gene matches. Written as DNA, the CDR3 is TGTGCCAGCAGTTTTCCACCGGGACAGAAGACAGATACGCAGTATTTT. This gives the protein CASSFPPGQKTDTQYF.

V gene TRBV28 combines with J gene TRBJ1-1, with unresolved D. Germline V gene sequence: CDR1 MDHEN, CDR2 SYDVKM. The CDR3 contains 13 residues. Trimming removed 6 bases from V and 4 bases from J, with 12 bases in between. CDR3 nucleotide sequence: TGTGCCAGCAGCCGAGGTGGCGGCACTGAAGCTTTCTTT. Translating it yields CASSRGGGTEAFF.

This chain joins TRBV28 and TRBJ2-7, with 14 bases that match TRBD2. CDR3 length: 15 residues. Germline trimming cut 3 bases from V and 7 bases from J; bases unmatched to any gene: 5. CDR1 MDHEN and CDR2 SYDVKM come from the germline V gene. CDR3 sequence (DNA): TGTGCCAGCAGTTTCCGACTAGCGGGAGGGCTAGAGCAGTACTTC. Its translation is CASSFRLAGGLEQYF.

This chain uses TRBV15 with TRBJ2-3, with 9 bases identical to TRBD1. The V segment lost 3 bases and the J segment 4 bases; nucleotides outside the gene matches: 8. This CDR3 is 16 amino acids long. Germline CDR1 is LNHNV and CDR2 is YYDKDF (reference sequence). CDR3 in DNA: TGTGCCACCAGCAGGGGACCGGGACAGGGAGCAGATACGCAGTATTTT. Its protein product is CATSRGPGQGADTQYF.

This chain connects TRBV4-2 to TRBJ1-2; D is perhaps TRBD1 (6 bases). This CDR3 is 17 amino acids long. V was pared by 0 bases and J by 6 bases, with 20 bases between. Germline CDR1 reads LGHNA; CDR2 reads YNFKEQ. The CDR3 loop is CASSQDAGVTRTDGYTF. The CDR3 coding sequence is TGTGCCAGCAGCCAAGATGCAGGGGTGACCCGAACAGATGGCTACACCTTC.

This chain joins TRBV7-9 and TRBJ1-5; tentatively, D is TRBD1 (6 bases). The CDR3 contains 15 residues. The V end was cut by 5 bases, the J end by 3 bases, with 14 bases between. Per the germline V gene, CDR1 is SEHNR and CDR2 is FQNEAQ (reference sequence). The DNA for the CDR3 is TGTGCCAGCAGCCGTACGGACAGCCCCAATCAGCCCCAGCATTTT. Its translation is CASSRTDSPNQPQHF.

This chain connects TRBV5-1 to TRBJ2-5; D perhaps matches TRBD1 (6 bases). CDR3 length: 14 residues. Per germline, CDR1 SGHRS and CDR2 YFSETQ. The V end was cut by 4 bases, the J end by 2 bases, with 12 bases between. The CDR3 DNA sequence: TGCGCCAGCAGCCCCCGGGACACGCAAGAGACCCAGTACTTC. It yields the protein CASSPRDTQETQYF. Together with reference TRBV5-1 and TRBJ2-5, the CDR3 gives the full variable domain: KAGVTQTPRYLIKTRGQQVTLSCSPISGHRSVSWYQQTPGQGLQFLFEYFSETQRNKGNFPGRFSGRQFSNSRSEMNVSTLELGDSALYLCASSPRDTQETQYFGPGTRLLVL.

The chain uses TRBV5-6 and TRBJ2-7; TRBD1 matches 8 bases. There are 15 residues in the CDR3. V lost 3 bases and J lost 2; bases outside the gene matches: 7. In germline, CDR1 is SGHDT, CDR2 YYEEEE. CDR3 nucleotide sequence: TGTGCCAGCAGCTCTTTAGGGACAGGCACCTACGAGCAGTACTTC. Its protein is CASSSLGTGTYEQYF.